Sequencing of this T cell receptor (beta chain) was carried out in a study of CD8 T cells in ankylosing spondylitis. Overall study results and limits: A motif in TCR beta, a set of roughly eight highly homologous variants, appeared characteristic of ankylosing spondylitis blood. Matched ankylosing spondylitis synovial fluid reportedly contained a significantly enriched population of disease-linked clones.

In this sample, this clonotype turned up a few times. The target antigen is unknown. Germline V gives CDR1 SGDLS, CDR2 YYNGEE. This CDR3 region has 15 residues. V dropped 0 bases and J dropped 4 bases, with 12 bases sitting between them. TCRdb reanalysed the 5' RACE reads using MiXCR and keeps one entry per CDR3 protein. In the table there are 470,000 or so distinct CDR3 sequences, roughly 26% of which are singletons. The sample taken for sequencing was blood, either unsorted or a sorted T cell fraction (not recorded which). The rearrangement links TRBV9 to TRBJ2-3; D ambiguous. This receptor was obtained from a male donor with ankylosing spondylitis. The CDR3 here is CASSVVGYLADTQYF. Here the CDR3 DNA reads TGTGCCAGCAGCGTAGTAGGCTACCTCGCAGATACGCAGTATTTT.